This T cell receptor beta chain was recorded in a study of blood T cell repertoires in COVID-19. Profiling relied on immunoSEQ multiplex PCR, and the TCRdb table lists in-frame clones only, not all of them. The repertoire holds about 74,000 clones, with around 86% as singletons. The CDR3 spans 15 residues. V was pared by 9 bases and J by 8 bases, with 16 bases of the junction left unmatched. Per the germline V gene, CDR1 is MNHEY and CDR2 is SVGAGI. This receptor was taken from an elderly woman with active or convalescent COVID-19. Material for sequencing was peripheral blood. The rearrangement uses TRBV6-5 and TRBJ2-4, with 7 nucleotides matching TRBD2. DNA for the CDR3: TGTGCCAGTTTAGTCTCTGACGGGAGGAGGGACATTCAGTACTTC. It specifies CASLVSDGRRDIQYF.